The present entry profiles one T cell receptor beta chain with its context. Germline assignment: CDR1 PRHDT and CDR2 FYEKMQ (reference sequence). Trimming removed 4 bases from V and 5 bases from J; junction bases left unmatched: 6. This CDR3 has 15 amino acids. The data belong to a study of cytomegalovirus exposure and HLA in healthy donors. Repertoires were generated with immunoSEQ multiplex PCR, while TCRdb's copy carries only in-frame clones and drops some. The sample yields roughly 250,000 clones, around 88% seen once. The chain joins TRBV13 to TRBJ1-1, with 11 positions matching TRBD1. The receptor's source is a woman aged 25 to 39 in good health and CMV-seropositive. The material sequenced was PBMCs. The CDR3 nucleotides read TGTGCCAGCAGCTCGGGGACAGGGGGGAAAACTGAAGCTTTCTTT. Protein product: CASSSGTGGKTEAFF.